The 23 T cell receptor beta chains listed next were all sequenced from one sample in a study of blood T cell repertoires in COVID-19. Sequencing used immunoSEQ multiplex PCR; TCRdb keeps in-frame clones, though not all of them. The table has over 250,000 clones, 89% seen once. The sample taken for sequencing was peripheral blood. All receptors derive from a woman aged 55-69 years with acute or convalescent COVID-19.

The V and J genes are TRBV4-3 and TRBJ2-1; the match to TRBD2 covers 7 bases. Per the germline V gene, CDR1 is LGHNA and CDR2 is YSLEER. V lost 0 bases and J lost 5; bases outside the gene matches: 4. CDR3 length equals 15 residues. The CDR3 loop reads CASSQEGREDNEQFF. CDR3 coding DNA: TGCGCCAGCAGCCAAGAGGGGAGGGAGGACAATGAGCAGTTCTTC.

The chain is built from TRBV5-1 and TRBJ1-1; 8 bases match TRBD1. This CDR3 has 20 residues. Germline V gives CDR1 SGHRS, CDR2 YFSETQ. V dropped 4 bases and J dropped 0; count of bases not matched to a gene: 20. CDR3 nucleotide sequence: TGCGCCAGCAGCCCAGGAGCGGCCCCCGGGACAGGCGGAGTGAACACTGAAGCTTTCTTT. As protein: CASSPGAAPGTGGVNTEAFF.

The chain uses TRBV28 and TRBJ2-1, with a weak D call TRBD1 (6 bases). V lost 5 bases and J 4 bases, leaving 9 bases between the germline ends. The CDR3 is 13 amino acids. CDR1 MDHEN and CDR2 SYDVKM come from the germline V gene. The CDR3 sequence: CASSEDSYNEQFF. The CDR3 DNA follows: TGTGCCAGCAGTGAGGACAGTTACAATGAGCAGTTCTTC. The whole variable domain, filled in from reference TRBV28 and TRBJ2-1, reads DVKVTQSSRYLVKRTGEKVFLECVQDMDHENMFWYRQDPGLGLRLIYFSYDVKMKEKGDIPEGYSVSREKKERFSLILESASTNQTSMYLCASSEDSYNEQFFGPGTRLTVL.

The chain recombines TRBV2 with TRBJ1-2; D uncertain. The CDR3 extends over 12 amino acids. Germline V lookup: CDR1 SNHLY, CDR2 FYNNEI. V lost 3 bases and J 4 bases, leaving 6 bases between the germline ends. The CDR3: CASSERSYGYTF. DNA for the CDR3: TGTGCCAGCAGTGAGAGAAGCTATGGCTACACCTTC.

CDR3 amino acids: CASSPGTGGSYEQYF. The CDR3 DNA sequence: TGTGCCAGCAGCCCAGGGACAGGGGGCTCCTACGAGCAGTACTTC. The rearrangement joins TRBV7-3 to TRBJ2-7; 11 bases match TRBD1. The CDR3 sequence is 15 residues long. Trimming took 5 bases from V and 0 from J; bases not matched to a gene: 3. The V gene's germline CDR1 is SGHTA and CDR2 FQGTGA.

The chain recombines TRBV5-1 with TRBJ2-7; D is possibly TRBD2 (7 bases). Germline V gene lookup returns CDR1 SGHRS and CDR2 YFSETQ. The CDR3 is 15 residues long. V gave up 0 bases and J gave up 2 bases, with 12 bases separating them. CDR3 DNA: TGCGCCAGCAGCTTGGAACGGGGGGCCACCTACGAGCAGTACTTC. It is translated as CASSLERGATYEQYF.

The J gene is TRBJ1-1, the V gene TRBV4-1; no reliable D call. CDR1 and CDR2 (germline): MGHRA, YSYEKL. Trimming removed 1 base at V and 4 bases at J, with 25 bases between. The CDR3 is 19 amino acids. CDR3 nucleotide sequence: TGCGCCAGCAGCCAAGTTCGGTCGGAGAGGTCCTGGCGCGGCACTGAAGCTTTCTTT. Amino acids: CASSQVRSERSWRGTEAFF.

This rearrangement joins TRBV6-5 to TRBJ2-2, with TRBD1 matching 8 bases. Germline values: CDR1 MNHEY, CDR2 SVGAGI. After removal of 10 bases from V and 1 base from J, the junction contained 5 bases not matched to a gene. The CDR3 consists of 14 residues. The CDR3: CATSGTGNTGELFF. The DNA for the CDR3 is TGTGCCACTTCCGGGACAGGGAACACCGGGGAGCTGTTTTTT.

This clone was recorded a few times. This chain connects TRBV14 to TRBJ2-3; D might be TRBD2 (5 bases). Trimming left V 0 bases short and J 4 bases short, with 17 bases between. Germline V gene data show CDR1 as SGHDN and CDR2 as FVKESK. This CDR3 region has 17 residues. The CDR3 coding sequence is TGTGCCAGCAGCCAAGATCGTGTAGGCGGGTTTGCAGATACGCAGTATTTT. Translating it yields CASSQDRVGGFADTQYF.

The rearrangement uses TRBV6-6 and TRBJ2-3; perhaps TRBD1 as D (7 bases). The V gene's germline CDR1 is MNHNY and CDR2 SVGAGI (reference sequence). This CDR3 is built from 15 residues. V was pared by 6 bases and J by 3 bases, with 16 bases between. The CDR3 protein is CASSTTTGRTDTQYF. CDR3 bases: TGTGCCAGCAGCACTACGACAGGGAGGACAGATACGCAGTATTTT.

This clone was observed a handful of times. CDR3 in amino acids: CASRRDRGLTNTEAFF. CDR3 nucleotides: TGTGCCAGCAGACGGGACAGGGGGCTCACGAACACTGAAGCTTTCTTT. V gene TRBV2 combines with J gene TRBJ1-1; 12 bases agree with TRBD1. V trimming: 6 bases; J trimming: 1 base; junction bases outside the gene matches: 6. The CDR3 extends over 16 amino acids. CDR1 and CDR2 from the germline V gene are SNHLY and FYNNEI. The variable domain in full, with the rest retrieved from reference TRBV2 and TRBJ1-1, is EPEVTQTPSHQVTQMGQEVILRCVPISNHLYFYWYRQILGQKVEFLVSFYNNEISEKSEIFDDQFSVERPDGSNFTLKIRSTKLEDSAMYFCASRRDRGLTNTEAFFGQGTRLTVV.

The chain combines TRBV7-9 with TRBJ2-5; no firm D call. The germline CDR1 and CDR2 sequences are SEHNR and FQNEAQ (reference sequence). V lost 2 bases to trimming and J lost 2 bases, with 9 bases between them. This CDR3 spans 14 amino acids. The CDR3 bases are TGTGCCAGCAGCTTACTCTTCTCGCAAGAGACCCAGTACTTC. Amino acids: CASSLLFSQETQYF.

The rearrangement uses TRBV7-8 and TRBJ2-5, with a weak D call TRBD2 (6 bases). The CDR3 contains 17 residues. Deletions cut 5 bases from V and 3 bases from J, with 22 bases between. Germline loops: CDR1 SGHVS, CDR2 FQNEAQ. The CDR3 DNA follows: TGTGCCAGCAGCCGATATGAGGAGGGACGGCCGAAAGAGACCCAGTACTTC. Protein product: CASSRYEEGRPKETQYF.

The CDR3 region is CASSRQGWQPQHF. In DNA form, the CDR3 reads TGTGCCAGCAGCCGGCAGGGCTGGCAGCCCCAGCATTTT. V and J are TRBV3-1 (or the pseudogene TRBV3-2) and TRBJ1-5; D is perhaps TRBD1 (5 bases). The V and J ends lost 4 bases and 7 bases respectively, with 11 bases between them. The CDR3 is 13 residues long. Germline loops: CDR1 LGHDT, CDR2 YNNKEL (reference sequence).

CDR3 in amino acids: CSASNRKTDTQYF. The CDR3, as DNA: TGCAGTGCTAGTAACAGGAAAACAGATACGCAGTATTTT. This chain links TRBV20-1 with TRBJ2-3; tentative D call: TRBD1 (5 bases). V lost 3 bases and J 3 bases, leaving 10 bases between the germline ends. Per the germline V gene, CDR1 is DFQATT and CDR2 is SNEGSKA (reference sequence). The CDR3 runs 13 residues.

This clone was detected once. The chain links TRBV7-3 to TRBJ2-1, with 8 bases matching TRBD2. V shed 6 bases and J 5 bases; nucleotides not matched to a gene: 9. The CDR3 loop spans 15 amino acids. Germline CDR1 SGHTA, CDR2 FQGTGA. CDR3 protein: CASRTGTSGNNEQFF. In DNA, the CDR3 is TGTGCCAGCAGAACCGGGACTAGTGGTAACAATGAGCAGTTCTTC.

This rearrangement joins TRBV6-5 to TRBJ2-1; D unclear. The CDR3 runs to 15 residues. Trimming pared 7 bases from V and 8 bases from J, leaving 21 bases between. From germline, CDR1 is MNHEY and CDR2 SVGAGI. CDR3 residues: CASTPFATAKDEQFF. For the CDR3, the DNA is TGTGCCAGCACCCCGTTTGCGACTGCCAAGGATGAGCAGTTCTTC.

The V and J genes are TRBV2 and TRBJ1-1, with D possibly matching TRBD1 (5 bases). The length of the CDR3 is 13 residues. Germline CDR1 SNHLY, CDR2 FYNNEI. The V and J ends lost 8 bases and 3 bases respectively, with 13 bases between them. The CDR3: CASVGTVDTEAFF. The CDR3 region has the DNA TGTGCCAGCGTGGGGACTGTAGACACTGAAGCTTTCTTT.

V and J are TRBV28 and TRBJ1-5; D may be TRBD1 (5 bases). CDR3 size: 11 residues. V lost 9 bases to trimming and J lost 4 bases, with 7 bases between them. CDR1 and CDR2 from the germline V gene are MDHEN and SYDVKM. The CDR3 DNA follows: TGTGCCAGTCCAGGGAATCAGCCCCAGCATTTT. Translating it yields CASPGNQPQHF.

The chain's CDR3 is CASSQEQGWTEAFF. The CDR3 nucleotides are TGCGCCAGCAGCCAAGAACAGGGATGGACTGAAGCTTTCTTT. The chain joins TRBV4-3 to TRBJ1-1; the D gene is possibly TRBD1 (6 bases). The germline CDR1 and CDR2 sequences are LGHNA and YSLEER. V lost 0 bases and J lost 5, with 10 bases in between. The CDR3 loop spans 14 amino acids.

The rearrangement joins TRBV14 to TRBJ1-1; D unresolved. CDR1 and CDR2 from the germline V gene are SGHDN and FVKESK. This CDR3 is 13 amino acids long. With 2 bases removed from V and 0 bases from J, the gap between germline ends came to 4 bases. The CDR3 region has the DNA TGTGCCAGCAGCCAAATCATGAACACTGAAGCTTTCTTT. It specifies CASSQIMNTEAFF.

The genes are TRBV28 and TRBJ1-2; tentatively, D is TRBD1 (6 bases). Trimming stripped 10 bases from V and 4 bases from J, with 22 bases between. This CDR3 has 15 residues. Germline CDR1 MDHEN, CDR2 SYDVKM. The CDR3 DNA is TGTGCCACCAGAGGGGGGGTGGATCTAGTCTATGGCTACACCTTC. This encodes CATRGGVDLVYGYTF.

In regard to this clone: Within the sample, other DNA sequences also encode this same CDR3. The rearrangement links TRBV28 to TRBJ1-2; no firm D call. Trimming took off 5 bases at V and 2 bases at J, with 9 bases between the two ends. The CDR3 has 13 amino acids. From germline, CDR1 is MDHEN and CDR2 SYDVKM. The CDR3 sequence: CASSLGQNYGYTF. In DNA, the CDR3 is TGTGCCAGCAGTCTTGGGCAGAACTATGGCTACACCTTC.